The TCR beta chain under discussion was sequenced for a study of control samples from healthy donors and cancer patients. The assay was immunoSEQ multiplex PCR, and TCRdb's table has in-frame clones only and misses some. Of tens of thousands of clones listed, over 85% were seen once; the top ten hold 5% to 6.5%. CDR1 is LGHDT and CDR2 is YNNKEL in the germline V gene (reference sequence). The CDR3 extends over 12 amino acids. Trimming pared 5 bases from V and 6 bases from J, leaving 10 bases between. The sample was PBMCs. The chain carries TRBV3-1 (or the pseudogene TRBV3-2) and TRBJ2-5, with D perhaps being TRBD1 or TRBD2 (5 bases each). The receptor comes from a man aged 55 to 69 with colorectal cancer. CDR3 in amino acids: CASSSPGQTQYF. The DNA of the CDR3 is TGTGCCAGCAGCTCCCCGGGGCAGACCCAGTACTTC.